These T cell receptor beta chains were read from a single sample in a study of blood T cells in healthy people across ages. TCRdb re-called the 5' RACE reads through MiXCR, storing one row per CDR3 protein. This table holds approximately 2,000,000 distinct CDR3 sequences, about two fifths found once. Sequences were obtained from blood. The receptors were sampled from a human donor in good health. CDR3s include the opening cysteine and the closing phenylalanine or tryptophan. A D gene is named only where the DNA matches it firmly. Clone size is given for some rows only: seen once, a few or many times, or a class if the clone is expanded.

abundance	v_gene	d_gene	j_gene	CDR3nt	CDR3aa
.	TRBV6-6	.	TRBJ2-3	TGTGCCAGCAGACTAGCCCACACAGATACGCAGTATTTT	CASRLAHTDTQYF
.	TRBV27	TRBD1	TRBJ1-2	TGTGCCAGCAGAACAGACAGGGGGTTATTCTATGGCTACACCTTC	CASRTDRGLFYGYTF
few	TRBV20-1	TRBD1	TRBJ2-1	TGCAGTGCTAGAGATGCACCAAGAACAGGGGATGAGCAGTTCTTC	CSARDAPRTGDEQFF
.	TRBV27	TRBD2	TRBJ2-7	TGTGCCAGCAGTCCTGGCGGGGGGGCCGCTCTCTACGAGCAGTACTTC	CASSPGGGAALYEQYF
few	TRBV5-1	.	TRBJ1-2	TGCGCCAGCAGCCAACAGCCTCTCCAGGGGACTGGCTACACCTTC	CASSQQPLQGTGYTF
few	TRBV20-1	TRBD2	TRBJ2-3	TGCAGTGCTAGAGATCCGAGGACTAGCGCTGATACGCAGTATTTT	CSARDPRTSADTQYF
.	TRBV6-2/TRBV6-3	.	TRBJ2-7	TGTGCCAGCAGTTCCCTACTCTCCAGGGGTTCCTACGAGCAGTACTTC	CASSSLLSRGSYEQYF
.	TRBV13	TRBD1	TRBJ1-2	TGTGCCAGCAGCTCCGGGACAGGGAGGAATGGCTACACCTTC	CASSSGTGRNGYTF
.	TRBV10-3	.	TRBJ2-7	TGTGCCATCAGTGTAGCTGAGACAGCCACCTACGAGCAGTACTTC	CAISVAETATYEQYF
.	TRBV7-3	.	TRBJ2-1	TGTGCCAGCAGCTTAATGGGAGGCGGGAATGAGCAGTTCTTC	CASSLMGGGNEQFF
many	TRBV20-1	TRBD1	TRBJ2-6	TGCAGTGCTAGAGATTGGACAGGGGCAAGTGGGGCCAACGTCCTGACTTTC	CSARDWTGASGANVLTF
.	TRBV7-2	TRBD2	TRBJ2-3	TGTGCCAGCAGCAAAACTAGCGGGGGGGTAGATACGCAGTATTTT	CASSKTSGGVDTQYF
.	TRBV7-9	.	TRBJ2-3	TGTGCCAGCAGCGCGACGGGCTTCCCAGATACGCAGTATTTT	CASSATGFPDTQYF
few	TRBV29-1	.	TRBJ1-2	TGCAGCGTTGCCACCCAGGGGAATAACTATGGCTACACCTTC	CSVATQGNNYGYTF
.	TRBV4-1	TRBD1	TRBJ1-2	TGCGCCAGCAGCCAAGCCACCGGGGACAGGGGCTCCTATGGCTACACCTTC	CASSQATGDRGSYGYTF
once	TRBV5-1	TRBD2	TRBJ2-1	TGCGCCAGCAGCTTAGAAGCGGGGGGATGGTATGAGCAGTTCTTC	CASSLEAGGWYEQFF
.	TRBV11-3	TRBD1	TRBJ2-1	TGTGCCAGCAGCTTAGCCCACAGGGGGCTGTCCTACAATGAGCAGTTCTTC	CASSLAHRGLSYNEQFF
few	TRBV18	TRBD1	TRBJ1-2	TGTGCCAGCTCATCCGCCGGGACAGGCTACTCTGGCTACACCTTC	CASSSAGTGYSGYTF
few	TRBV7-2	.	TRBJ1-2	TGTGCCAGCAGCTTTAAATTTAACTATGGCTACACCTTC	CASSFKFNYGYTF
.	TRBV5-1	.	TRBJ2-1	TGCGCCAGCAGCTTGGCCTGGGGGGATAATGAGCAGTTCTTC	CASSLAWGDNEQFF
few	TRBV7-9	.	TRBJ1-2	TGTGCCAGCAGCTTGGGATCGTTCTACACCTTC	CASSLGSFYTF
.	TRBV20-1	.	TRBJ2-5	TGCAGTGCTAGCGGGTCAGTTGGGCTGGCTGAGACCCAGTACTTC	CSASGSVGLAETQYF
.	TRBV5-1	TRBD1	TRBJ1-5	TGCACCAGCAGTCCCCAGGGGGCGCGGAGTCAGCCCCAGCATTTT	CTSSPQGARSQPQHF
few	TRBV15	TRBD1	TRBJ2-3	TGTGCCACCCTAGACAGGGGAGGAACAGATACGCAGTATTTT	CATLDRGGTDTQYF
once	TRBV6-5	.	TRBJ2-1	TGTGCCAGCAGTTACGCGTCAGGGAATGAGCAGTTCTTC	CASSYASGNEQFF
few	TRBV6-6	TRBD2	TRBJ2-7	TGTGCCAGCAGTTACTGGACTAGCGGGGCGAACTACGAGCAGTACTTC	CASSYWTSGANYEQYF
few	TRBV6-5	TRBD2	TRBJ2-4	TGTGCCAGCAGTCCTCCGGGACTAGCTGCCAAAAACATTCAGTACTTC	CASSPPGLAAKNIQYF
.	TRBV4-3	TRBD1	TRBJ1-2	TGCGCCAGCAGCCAAGATCGGACAGGGTTTGGCTACACCTTC	CASSQDRTGFGYTF
.	TRBV2	.	TRBJ2-5	TGTGCCAGCAGTTACCGGACGGTAGTGGGAGAGACCCAGTACTTC	CASSYRTVVGETQYF
.	TRBV6-2/TRBV6-3	.	TRBJ2-3	TGTGCCAGCAGTTACGGTCGGCAGACAGATACGCAGTATTTT	CASSYGRQTDTQYF
.	TRBV11-3	.	TRBJ1-2	TGTGCCAGCAGCTCCCGACCGTGGAAAGATGGCTACACCTTC	CASSSRPWKDGYTF
many	TRBV29-1	.	TRBJ2-7	TGCAGCGTTGGACAGGGAGGGGTGTACGAGCAGTACTTC	CSVGQGGVYEQYF
.	TRBV29-1	.	TRBJ1-2	TGCAGCGTCAGGGCGGACCCCTATGGCTACACCTTC	CSVRADPYGYTF
.	TRBV7-8	.	TRBJ1-1	TGTGCCAGCAGCTTATGGGGAGGGGCGGGAGCTGAAGCTTTCTTT	CASSLWGGAGAEAFF
few	TRBV20-1	TRBD2	TRBJ2-7	TGCAGTGCTAGCAACCTGCGGGCGGGGGGCAACTACGAGCAGTACTTC	CSASNLRAGGNYEQYF
.	TRBV20-1	.	TRBJ2-6	TGCAGTGCGATCGGTCATGGGGCCAACGTCCTGACTTTC	CSAIGHGANVLTF
.	TRBV12-3/TRBV12-4	.	TRBJ2-6	TGTGCCAGCAGCACAGGACACTCCTCTGGGGCCAACGTCCTGACTTTC	CASSTGHSSGANVLTF
once	TRBV7-2	.	TRBJ1-1	TGTGCCAGCAGCTTAGTGGACGGGAAGTCTGAAGCTTTCTTT	CASSLVDGKSEAFF